The present T cell receptor (beta chain) was sequenced within a study of T cells in Graves' hyperthyroidism and ophthalmopathy. This clonotype occurred many times. The CDR3 covers 13 residues. The V segment lost 7 bases and the J segment 7 bases; nucleotides outside the gene matches: 6. Germline CDR1 and CDR2: SNHLY and FYNNEI. RNA transcripts served as the template for amplifying TCR beta CDR3 regions. An initial round of RT-PCR targeting the TCR CDR3 relied on the HTBI primer set. TCRdb itself ran the multiplex PCR reads through MiXCR, one entry per CDR3 protein. Of about 480,000 distinct CDR3 sequences listed, 13% to 15% were seen once; the top ten hold 17%.

The chain couples TRBV2 to TRBJ2-1, with TRBD2 matching over 8 bases. This receptor was taken from a woman in her late teens or twenties with Graves' hyperthyroidism. Sequencing was performed on blood. CDR3 nucleotides: TGTGCCAGCAAAGGGACTAGTGGGAATGAGCAGTTCTTC. Translated, it gives CASKGTSGNEQFF. The full variable domain, completed using reference TRBV2 and TRBJ2-1, is EPEVTQTPSHQVTQMGQEVILRCVPISNHLYFYWYRQILGQKVEFLVSFYNNEISEKSEIFDDQFSVERPDGSNFTLKIRSTKLEDSAMYFCASKGTSGNEQFFGPGTRLTVL.